A selection of T cell receptor beta chains follows, all from one sample in a study of cytomegalovirus exposure and HLA in healthy donors. TCRdb keeps only in-frame clones here, not all; method: immunoSEQ multiplex PCR. The data contain about 110,000 clones, around three quarters of them singletons. Sequencing used PBMCs. All receptors come from a human donor in good health. Both conserved end residues are part of each CDR3. Each record gives: V gene, clone size, J gene, D gene, CDR3 protein, CDR3 DNA. The D gene is left open where the match is weak. Rows may omit the clone size; those that give it use once, few, many or a size class.

V gene: TRBV28; clone size: few; J gene: TRBJ2-5; D gene: -; CDR3 protein: CASSPEETQYF; CDR3 DNA: TGTGCCAGCAGCCCAGAAGAGACCCAGTACTTC
V gene: TRBV2; clone size: -; J gene: TRBJ2-6; D gene: -; CDR3 protein: CASSPLGRQAGANVLTF; CDR3 DNA: TGTGCCAGCAGCCCCTTGGGGAGACAGGCTGGGGCCAACGTCCTGACTTTC
V gene: TRBV5-4; clone size: -; J gene: TRBJ2-7; D gene: -; CDR3 protein: CASSPLTGTSYEQYF; CDR3 DNA: TGTGCCAGCAGTCCCCTGACAGGGACTTCCTACGAGCAGTACTTC
V gene: TRBV9; clone size: -; J gene: TRBJ1-1; D gene: -; CDR3 protein: CASSAGIMNTEAFF; CDR3 DNA: TGTGCCAGCAGCGCCGGGATAATGAACACTGAAGCTTTCTTT
V gene: TRBV2; clone size: -; J gene: TRBJ1-5; D gene: -; CDR3 protein: CASSAGQINQPQHF; CDR3 DNA: TGTGCCAGCAGTGCGGGACAAATAAATCAGCCCCAGCATTTT
V gene: TRBV7-2; clone size: -; J gene: TRBJ1-2; D gene: TRBD1; CDR3 protein: CASSLATGGHGYTF; CDR3 DNA: TGTGCCAGCAGCTTAGCGACAGGGGGTCATGGCTACACCTTC
V gene: TRBV7-9; clone size: -; J gene: TRBJ2-1; D gene: TRBD1; CDR3 protein: CASSLLQGAHNEQFF; CDR3 DNA: TGTGCCAGCAGCTTACTACAGGGGGCCCACAATGAGCAGTTCTTC
V gene: TRBV19; clone size: -; J gene: TRBJ2-2; D gene: TRBD1; CDR3 protein: CATALLPRTGNTGELFF; CDR3 DNA: TGTGCCACGGCTCTCCTCCCCCGGACAGGGAACACCGGGGAGCTGTTTTTT
V gene: TRBV27; clone size: -; J gene: TRBJ2-1; D gene: TRBD2; CDR3 protein: CASSLIAGRSYNEQFF; CDR3 DNA: TGTGCCAGCAGTTTGATAGCGGGAAGATCCTACAATGAGCAGTTCTTC
V gene: TRBV7-6; clone size: -; J gene: TRBJ2-6; D gene: -; CDR3 protein: CASSLFRGGSGANVLTF; CDR3 DNA: TGTGCCAGCAGCTTATTCAGGGGTGGCTCTGGGGCCAACGTCCTGACTTTC
V gene: TRBV6-6; clone size: -; J gene: TRBJ1-5; D gene: TRBD1; CDR3 protein: CASSYSGTVKQPQHF; CDR3 DNA: TGTGCCAGCAGTTACTCCGGGACAGTAAAACAGCCCCAGCATTTT
V gene: TRBV2; clone size: -; J gene: TRBJ1-1; D gene: -; CDR3 protein: CASSVEGSVNTEAFF; CDR3 DNA: TGTGCCAGCAGTGTGGAAGGCAGCGTGAACACTGAAGCTTTCTTT
V gene: TRBV7-8; clone size: -; J gene: TRBJ1-5; D gene: -; CDR3 protein: CASSLEGVSGNQPQHF; CDR3 DNA: TGTGCCAGCAGCTTAGAAGGGGTCAGCGGCAATCAGCCCCAGCATTTT
V gene: TRBV6-5; clone size: -; J gene: TRBJ1-4; D gene: -; CDR3 protein: CASMGVTNEKLFF; CDR3 DNA: TGTGCCAGCATGGGAGTAACTAATGAAAAACTGTTTTTT
V gene: TRBV7-9; clone size: -; J gene: TRBJ1-3; D gene: -; CDR3 protein: CASSPDRSGNTIYF; CDR3 DNA: TGTGCCAGCAGCCCCGACAGGTCTGGAAACACCATATATTTT
V gene: TRBV5-8; clone size: -; J gene: TRBJ1-3; D gene: -; CDR3 protein: CATGNTIYF; CDR3 DNA: TGTGCCACAGGAAACACCATATATTTT
V gene: TRBV7-3; clone size: -; J gene: TRBJ2-1; D gene: -; CDR3 protein: CASSLTPTSSYNEQFF; CDR3 DNA: TGTGCCAGCAGCTTAACGCCTACTAGCTCCTACAATGAGCAGTTCTTC
V gene: TRBV5-1; clone size: -; J gene: TRBJ2-2; D gene: TRBD1; CDR3 protein: CASSWTGEQGGELFF; CDR3 DNA: TGCGCCAGCAGCTGGACAGGGGAGCAGGGCGGGGAGCTGTTTTTT
V gene: TRBV6-4; clone size: -; J gene: TRBJ2-6; D gene: -; CDR3 protein: CASSETPGHAGANVLTF; CDR3 DNA: TGTGCCAGCAGTGAAACCCCTGGACATGCTGGGGCCAACGTCCTGACTTTC
V gene: TRBV9; clone size: -; J gene: TRBJ2-3; D gene: -; CDR3 protein: CASSVGSGGGKGADTQYF; CDR3 DNA: TGTGCCAGCAGCGTAGGATCGGGGGGCGGGAAAGGGGCAGATACGCAGTATTTT
V gene: TRBV19; clone size: -; J gene: TRBJ1-2; D gene: TRBD1; CDR3 protein: CASRSTHDRAHGYTF; CDR3 DNA: TGTGCCAGTAGATCCACCCACGACAGGGCTCATGGCTACACCTTC
V gene: TRBV18; clone size: -; J gene: TRBJ2-7; D gene: -; CDR3 protein: CASSLGQLSGEQYF; CDR3 DNA: TGTGCCAGCTCCCTTGGACAGTTGAGTGGAGAGCAGTACTTC
V gene: TRBV19; clone size: -; J gene: TRBJ1-6; D gene: TRBD1; CDR3 protein: CARPTGGKDSPLHF; CDR3 DNA: TGTGCCAGACCGACAGGGGGAAAGGATTCACCCCTCCACTTT
V gene: TRBV9; clone size: few; J gene: TRBJ2-2; D gene: TRBD1; CDR3 protein: CASSGGDRGSGELFF; CDR3 DNA: TGTGCCAGCAGCGGCGGGGACAGGGGATCCGGGGAGCTGTTTTTT
V gene: TRBV11-3; clone size: -; J gene: TRBJ2-3; D gene: -; CDR3 protein: CASSPGQFSDTQYF; CDR3 DNA: TGTGCCAGCAGCCCTGGACAGTTCTCAGATACGCAGTATTTT
V gene: TRBV6-6; clone size: -; J gene: TRBJ1-1; D gene: TRBD1; CDR3 protein: CASRDDRGRAEAFF; CDR3 DNA: TGTGCCAGCAGGGACGACAGGGGGAGGGCTGAAGCTTTCTTT
V gene: TRBV14; clone size: few; J gene: TRBJ2-7; D gene: TRBD2; CDR3 protein: CASSHRLASTYEQYF; CDR3 DNA: TGTGCCAGCAGCCACCGACTAGCGTCGACCTACGAGCAGTACTTC
V gene: TRBV28; clone size: -; J gene: TRBJ1-1; D gene: -; CDR3 protein: CASRSPGFEAFF; CDR3 DNA: TGTGCCAGCAGGAGTCCAGGATTTGAAGCTTTCTTT
V gene: TRBV7-2; clone size: -; J gene: TRBJ1-5; D gene: -; CDR3 protein: CASSLDRPGGQPQHF; CDR3 DNA: TGTGCCAGCAGCTTAGACAGGCCCGGGGGTCAGCCCCAGCATTTT
V gene: TRBV7-3; clone size: -; J gene: TRBJ2-6; D gene: -; CDR3 protein: CATKEQPWGANVLTF; CDR3 DNA: TGTGCCACCAAGGAACAGCCGTGGGGGGCCAACGTCCTGACTTTC
V gene: TRBV19; clone size: once; J gene: TRBJ1-3; D gene: -; CDR3 protein: CATTGGHAGNTIYF; CDR3 DNA: TGTGCCACCACGGGGGGGCACGCAGGAAACACCATATATTTT
V gene: TRBV19; clone size: -; J gene: TRBJ1-1; D gene: -; CDR3 protein: CASSFDRSNTEAFF; CDR3 DNA: TGTGCCAGTAGCTTTGACCGGAGCAACACTGAAGCTTTCTTT
V gene: TRBV27; clone size: -; J gene: TRBJ1-4; D gene: TRBD1; CDR3 protein: CASSTLTGPDEKLFF; CDR3 DNA: TGTGCCAGCAGTACTCTGACAGGGCCCGATGAAAAACTGTTTTTT
V gene: TRBV5-1; clone size: -; J gene: TRBJ2-3; D gene: TRBD2; CDR3 protein: CASRGEGADTQYF; CDR3 DNA: TGCGCCAGCAGAGGGGAGGGCGCAGATACGCAGTATTTT
V gene: TRBV6-5; clone size: -; J gene: TRBJ1-6; D gene: TRBD1; CDR3 protein: CASSLTGGNSPLHF; CDR3 DNA: TGTGCCAGCAGTTTGACAGGGGGGAATTCACCCCTCCACTTT
V gene: TRBV11-3; clone size: -; J gene: TRBJ2-5; D gene: TRBD1; CDR3 protein: CASSPRQDRRKKTQYF; CDR3 DNA: TGTGCCAGCAGCCCCCGACAGGACAGGCGCAAGAAGACCCAGTACTTC
V gene: TRBV29-1; clone size: few; J gene: TRBJ2-3; D gene: -; CDR3 protein: CSVGRGRGRSTDTQYF; CDR3 DNA: TGCAGCGTTGGTCGCGGTCGGGGTCGAAGCACAGATACGCAGTATTTT
V gene: TRBV28; clone size: -; J gene: TRBJ1-2; D gene: TRBD1; CDR3 protein: CASRVQGIYGYTF; CDR3 DNA: TGTGCCAGCAGAGTACAGGGGATCTATGGCTACACCTTC
V gene: TRBV7-2; clone size: -; J gene: TRBJ1-2; D gene: TRBD1; CDR3 protein: CASSLGQGTGYTF; CDR3 DNA: TGTGCCAGCAGCTTAGGACAGGGGACTGGCTACACCTTC
V gene: TRBV6-1; clone size: few; J gene: TRBJ2-5; D gene: TRBD1; CDR3 protein: CASSRDRGLQETQYF; CDR3 DNA: TGTGCCAGCAGCCGGGACAGGGGCCTTCAAGAGACCCAGTACTTC
V gene: TRBV9; clone size: few; J gene: TRBJ2-1; D gene: -; CDR3 protein: CASSARGELNERFF; CDR3 DNA: TGTGCCAGCAGCGCTCGTGGAGAACTCAATGAGCGGTTCTTC
V gene: TRBV5-1; clone size: -; J gene: TRBJ1-1; D gene: -; CDR3 protein: CASSRTVGNTEAFF; CDR3 DNA: TGCGCCAGCAGCAGGACAGTGGGAAACACTGAAGCTTTCTTT
V gene: TRBV14; clone size: -; J gene: TRBJ1-2; D gene: TRBD1; CDR3 protein: CASSQRQGDGYTF; CDR3 DNA: TGTGCCAGCAGCCAACGACAGGGAGATGGCTACACCTTC
V gene: TRBV5-1; clone size: -; J gene: TRBJ2-5; D gene: TRBD1; CDR3 protein: CASSLVTGQGAKTQYF; CDR3 DNA: TGCGCCAGCAGCTTGGTCACGGGACAGGGGGCGAAGACCCAGTACTTC
V gene: TRBV9; clone size: -; J gene: TRBJ2-7; D gene: TRBD2; CDR3 protein: CASSGFSGSEQYF; CDR3 DNA: TGTGCCAGCAGCGGTTTTAGCGGGAGCGAGCAGTACTTC
V gene: TRBV7-9; clone size: -; J gene: TRBJ2-5; D gene: TRBD2; CDR3 protein: CSSSLPAGGHPFQETQYF; CDR3 DNA: TGTTCCAGCAGCCTCCCGGCGGGAGGGCATCCGTTCCAAGAGACCCAGTACTTC
V gene: TRBV9; clone size: once; J gene: TRBJ2-2; D gene: -; CDR3 protein: CASSVEASPNTGELFF; CDR3 DNA: TGTGCCAGCAGCGTAGAGGCTAGTCCTAACACCGGGGAGCTGTTTTTT
V gene: TRBV6-1; clone size: once; J gene: TRBJ1-2; D gene: TRBD1; CDR3 protein: CASSDRGEGGYTF; CDR3 DNA: TGTGCCAGCAGCGACAGGGGGGAAGGTGGCTACACCTTC
V gene: TRBV6-5; clone size: -; J gene: TRBJ1-1; D gene: -; CDR3 protein: CASSYYGQGAKAFF; CDR3 DNA: TGTGCCAGCAGTTACTATGGGCAGGGTGCGAAAGCTTTCTTT
V gene: TRBV7-3; clone size: -; J gene: TRBJ2-3; D gene: TRBD2; CDR3 protein: CASSLLGGSSTDTQYF; CDR3 DNA: TGTGCCAGCAGCTTATTAGGCGGGAGTAGCACAGATACGCAGTATTTT
V gene: TRBV27; clone size: -; J gene: TRBJ2-5; D gene: -; CDR3 protein: CASSSQTLGETQYF; CDR3 DNA: TGTGCCAGCAGTTCCCAAACCCTCGGAGAGACCCAGTACTTC
V gene: TRBV19; clone size: -; J gene: TRBJ1-2; D gene: -; CDR3 protein: CASSMGQNYGYTF; CDR3 DNA: TGTGCCAGTAGTATGGGGCAGAACTATGGCTACACCTTC
V gene: TRBV2; clone size: once; J gene: TRBJ2-3; D gene: -; CDR3 protein: CASSDELRIATDTQYF; CDR3 DNA: TGTGCCAGCAGTGACGAACTCCGCATCGCCACAGATACGCAGTATTTT
V gene: TRBV30; clone size: -; J gene: TRBJ2-6; D gene: -; CDR3 protein: CAWTRAGANVLTF; CDR3 DNA: TGTGCCTGGACCAGGGCTGGGGCCAACGTCCTGACTTTC
V gene: TRBV6-5; clone size: -; J gene: TRBJ1-1; D gene: -; CDR3 protein: CASSLQANTEAFF; CDR3 DNA: TGTGCCAGCAGTTTGCAGGCTAACACTGAAGCTTTCTTT
V gene: TRBV19; clone size: -; J gene: TRBJ2-6; D gene: TRBD1; CDR3 protein: CASNPLRGGGANVLTF; CDR3 DNA: TGTGCCAGTAACCCCCTTCGAGGGGGCGGGGCCAACGTCCTGACTTTC
V gene: TRBV4-1; clone size: -; J gene: TRBJ1-2; D gene: TRBD1; CDR3 protein: CASSQDRRVWGQAYGYTF; CDR3 DNA: TGCGCCAGCAGCCAAGATCGACGAGTTTGGGGACAGGCCTATGGCTACACCTTC
V gene: TRBV5-6; clone size: -; J gene: TRBJ2-7; D gene: TRBD2; CDR3 protein: CASSPDLAGVREQYF; CDR3 DNA: TGTGCCAGCAGCCCGGATCTAGCGGGAGTTCGCGAGCAGTACTTC